The subject of this entry is one TCR beta chain. Its target is not known. The sample is drawn from a study of multiple sclerosis patients with progressive multifocal leukoencephalopathy. Some clones are missing from TCRdb's copy, which holds only in-frame ones; the method was immunoSEQ multiplex PCR. This sample has 30,000 or so clones, with 85% to 90% found just once. Looked up from germline, CDR1 is SEHNR and CDR2 is FQNEAQ (reference sequence). The CDR3 contains 14 residues. The germline V and J ends were trimmed by 5 bases and 8 bases, with 15 bases remaining between them. Regarding the study as a whole: TRBV and TRBJ usage showed no common pattern when PML developed. Clones expanded at PML were already present before and during natalizumab.

Time point reported: around 12 months of natalizumab therapy. At 6 months of natalizumab came T1, and at 12 months came T2. The sequence was obtained from a human donor with multiple sclerosis. This rearrangement joins TRBV7-9 to TRBJ1-4, with D possibly TRBD1 on 6 matching bases. The sample was PBMCs, taken from a patient treated with natalizumab. The DNA for the CDR3 is TGTGCCAGCAGCACCTCGGGGGCAGTCGAAAAACTGTTTTTT. It encodes CASSTSGAVEKLFF.